This TCR beta chain was obtained from a study of cytomegalovirus exposure and HLA in healthy donors. Points from the study as a whole: Per published accounts, TCR beta sequences correctly predicted the HLA-A and HLA-B alleles of most subjects. In vitro testing confirmed a few CMV-associated chains as specific for CMV antigens.

60 Vbeta and 13 Jbeta primers were used in PCR. Assay: immunoSEQ multiplex PCR; the TCRdb copy retains only in-frame clones and omits some. The profile shows some 200,000 clones, 82% of them singletons. Note on this clone: Its antigen is unknown.

The source of this sequence is a middle-aged woman in good health and CMV-seronegative. Specimen: PBMCs.

The CDR3 here is CASSLAGSPGGDEQYF. The DNA of the CDR3 is TGTGCCAGCAGCTTGGCCGGGTCCCCAGGGGGCGACGAGCAGTACTTC. The chain joins TRBV5-4 to TRBJ2-5, with 8 bases matching TRBD1. TRBJ2-7 matches the DNA end more closely, so the J call is doubtful. The V gene's germline CDR1 is SGHNT and CDR2 YYREEE (reference sequence). The CDR3 extends over 16 amino acids.